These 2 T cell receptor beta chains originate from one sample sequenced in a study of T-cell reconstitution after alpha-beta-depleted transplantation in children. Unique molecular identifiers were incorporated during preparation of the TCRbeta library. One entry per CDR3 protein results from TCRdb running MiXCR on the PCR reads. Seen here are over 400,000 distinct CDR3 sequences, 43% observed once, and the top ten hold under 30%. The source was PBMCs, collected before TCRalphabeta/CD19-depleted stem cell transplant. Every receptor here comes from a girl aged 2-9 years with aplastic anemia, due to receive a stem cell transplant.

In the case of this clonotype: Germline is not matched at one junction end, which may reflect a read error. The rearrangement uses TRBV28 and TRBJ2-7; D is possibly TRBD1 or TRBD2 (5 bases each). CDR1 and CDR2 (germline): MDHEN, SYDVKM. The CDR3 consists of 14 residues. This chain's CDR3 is CTSSPSGRAYEQYF. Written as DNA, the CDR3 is TGTACCAGCAGTCCATCGGGACGGGCCTACGAGCAGTACTTC. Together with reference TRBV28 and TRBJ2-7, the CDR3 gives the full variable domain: DVKVTQSSRYLVKRTGEKVFLECVQDMDHENMFWYRQDPGLGLRLIYFSYDVKMKEKGDIPEGYSVSREKKERFSLILESASTNQTSMYLCTSSPSGRAYEQYFGPGTRLTVT.

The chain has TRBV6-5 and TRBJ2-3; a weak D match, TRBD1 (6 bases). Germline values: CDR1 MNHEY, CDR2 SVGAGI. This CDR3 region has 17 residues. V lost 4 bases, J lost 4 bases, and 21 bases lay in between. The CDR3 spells CASSSPQGSDSADTQYF. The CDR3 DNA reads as TGTGCCAGCAGTTCCCCACAGGGAAGTGACTCGGCAGATACGCAGTATTTT.